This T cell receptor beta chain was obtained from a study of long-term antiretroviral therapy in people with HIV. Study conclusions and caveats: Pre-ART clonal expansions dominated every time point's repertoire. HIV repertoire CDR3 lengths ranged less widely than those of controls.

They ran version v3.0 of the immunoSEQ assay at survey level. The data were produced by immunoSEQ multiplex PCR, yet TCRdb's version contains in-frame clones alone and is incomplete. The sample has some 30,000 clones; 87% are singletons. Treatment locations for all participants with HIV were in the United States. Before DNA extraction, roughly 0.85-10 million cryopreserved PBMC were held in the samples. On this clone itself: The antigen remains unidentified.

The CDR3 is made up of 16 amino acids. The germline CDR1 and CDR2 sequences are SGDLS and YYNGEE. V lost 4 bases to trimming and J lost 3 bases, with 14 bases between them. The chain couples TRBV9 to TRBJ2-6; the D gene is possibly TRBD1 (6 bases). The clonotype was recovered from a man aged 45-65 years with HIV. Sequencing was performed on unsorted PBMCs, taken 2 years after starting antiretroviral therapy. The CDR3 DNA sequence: TGTGCCAGCAGCTTCGAAAGGGGGTATGGGGCCAACGTCCTGACTTTC. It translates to CASSFERGYGANVLTF.